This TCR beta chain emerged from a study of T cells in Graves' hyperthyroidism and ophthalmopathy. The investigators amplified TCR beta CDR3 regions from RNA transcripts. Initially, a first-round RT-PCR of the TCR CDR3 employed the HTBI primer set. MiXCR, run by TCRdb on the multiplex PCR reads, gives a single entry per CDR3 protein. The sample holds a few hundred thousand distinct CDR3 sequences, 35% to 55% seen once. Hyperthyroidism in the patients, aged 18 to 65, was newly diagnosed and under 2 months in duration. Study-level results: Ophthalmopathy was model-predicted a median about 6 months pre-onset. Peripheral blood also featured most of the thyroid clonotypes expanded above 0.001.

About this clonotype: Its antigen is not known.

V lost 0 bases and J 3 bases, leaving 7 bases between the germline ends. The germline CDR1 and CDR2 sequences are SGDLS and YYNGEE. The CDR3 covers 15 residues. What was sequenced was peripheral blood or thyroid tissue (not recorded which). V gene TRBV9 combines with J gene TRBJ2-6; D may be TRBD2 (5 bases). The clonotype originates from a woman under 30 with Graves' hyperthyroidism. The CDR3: CASSVGRLGANVLTF. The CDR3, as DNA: TGTGCCAGCAGCGTAGGGAGGCTTGGGGCCAACGTCCTGACTTTC.